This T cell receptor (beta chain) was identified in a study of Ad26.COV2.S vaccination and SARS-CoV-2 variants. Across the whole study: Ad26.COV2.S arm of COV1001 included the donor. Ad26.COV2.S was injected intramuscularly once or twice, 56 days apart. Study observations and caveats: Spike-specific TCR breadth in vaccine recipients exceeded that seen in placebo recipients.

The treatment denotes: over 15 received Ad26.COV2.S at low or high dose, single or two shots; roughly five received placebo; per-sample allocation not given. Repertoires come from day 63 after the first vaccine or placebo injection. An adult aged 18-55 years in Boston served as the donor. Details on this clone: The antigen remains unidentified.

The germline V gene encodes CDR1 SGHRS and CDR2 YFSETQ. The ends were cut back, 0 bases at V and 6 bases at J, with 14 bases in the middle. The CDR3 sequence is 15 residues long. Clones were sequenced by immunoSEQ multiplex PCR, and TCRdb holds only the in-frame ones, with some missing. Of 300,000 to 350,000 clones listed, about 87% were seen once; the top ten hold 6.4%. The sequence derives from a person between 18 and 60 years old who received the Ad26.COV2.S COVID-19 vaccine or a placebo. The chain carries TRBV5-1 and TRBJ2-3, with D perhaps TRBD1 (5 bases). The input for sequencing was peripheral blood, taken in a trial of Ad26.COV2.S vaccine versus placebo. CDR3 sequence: CASSLEGRDYDTQYF. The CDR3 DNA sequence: TGCGCCAGCAGCTTGGAAGGCAGGGATTACGATACGCAGTATTTT.